These 6 T cell receptor beta chains were all obtained from the same sample, sequenced in a study of identical twins. One entry per CDR3 protein results from TCRdb running MiXCR on the 5' RACE reads. The table has roughly 230,000 distinct CDR3 sequences, about 8.9% seen once; the top ten hold roughly 3%. This sample was shared with a second study, whose subject was yellow fever vaccine responses in identical twins.

The sample taken for sequencing was CD8+ T cells sorted from blood. Receptor source: a woman younger than 35 in good health.

The chain uses TRBV6-1 and TRBJ2-7; D remains ambiguous. CDR3 length: 13 residues. With 5 bases removed from V and 4 bases from J, the gap between germline ends came to 12 bases. Germline-derived CDR1 and CDR2 are MNHNS and SASEGT. The CDR3 DNA is TGTGCCAGCAGTCCCGCTGCTCAGTACGAGCAGTACTTC. It is translated as CASSPAAQYEQYF.

This clonotype was seen a few times. The J gene is TRBJ2-7, the V gene TRBV10-3, with 8 bases matching TRBD2. Germline values: CDR1 ENHRY, CDR2 SYGVKD. The ends lost 6 bases at V and 3 bases at J; junction bases unmatched: 7. This CDR3 region has 14 residues. The CDR3 bases are TGTGCCATCAGAGCCGGGACTAGTAACTACGAGCAGTACTTC. It encodes CAIRAGTSNYEQYF.

This clonotype was seen ten or more times. The chain carries TRBV20-1 and TRBJ2-7; TRBD2 matches 11 bases. CDR3 size: 16 residues. V trimming: 3 bases; J trimming: 4 bases; junction bases outside the gene matches: 11. Germline V gene lookup returns CDR1 DFQATT and CDR2 SNEGSKA (reference sequence). CDR3 sequence reads: CSARVYRLAGPYEQYF. The CDR3 nucleotides are TGCAGTGCTAGGGTTTATCGACTAGCGGGGCCTTACGAGCAGTACTTC.

V gene TRBV7-9 combines with J gene TRBJ2-7; D gene uncertain. The germline gives CDR1 SEHNR, CDR2 FQNEAQ (reference sequence). V was cut by 6 bases and J by 4 bases, with 10 bases left in between. This CDR3 comprises 12 residues. This CDR3 reads CASRDQDYEQYF. The CDR3, as DNA: TGTGCCAGCAGGGATCAGGATTACGAGCAGTACTTC. The full variable domain, with the rest looked up from reference TRBV7-9 and TRBJ2-7, is DTGVSQNPRHKITKRGQNVTFRCDPISEHNRLYWYRQTLGQGPEFLTYFQNEAQLEKSRLLSDRFSAERPKGSFSTLEIQRTEQGDSAMYLCASRDQDYEQYFGPGTRLTVT.

In its sample, this clonotype was seen many times. This rearrangement joins TRBV28 to TRBJ2-3, with D possibly matching TRBD2 (5 bases). There are 15 residues in the CDR3. V gave up 1 base and J gave up 0 bases, with 8 bases separating them. CDR1 is MDHEN, CDR2 SYDVKM, per germline. The CDR3 here is CASSLFSGSTDTQYF. In DNA, the CDR3 is TGTGCCAGCAGTTTATTCTCGGGGAGCACAGATACGCAGTATTTT.

The CDR3, as DNA: TGTGCCAGCAGCCCCAGATACTTC. It translates to CASSPRYF. The J gene is TRBJ2-7, the V gene TRBV11-3; unclear D gene. The CDR3 runs 8 residues. Germline values: CDR1 SGHNT, CDR2 YENEEA. The V and J ends lost 5 bases and 13 bases respectively, with 6 bases between them.